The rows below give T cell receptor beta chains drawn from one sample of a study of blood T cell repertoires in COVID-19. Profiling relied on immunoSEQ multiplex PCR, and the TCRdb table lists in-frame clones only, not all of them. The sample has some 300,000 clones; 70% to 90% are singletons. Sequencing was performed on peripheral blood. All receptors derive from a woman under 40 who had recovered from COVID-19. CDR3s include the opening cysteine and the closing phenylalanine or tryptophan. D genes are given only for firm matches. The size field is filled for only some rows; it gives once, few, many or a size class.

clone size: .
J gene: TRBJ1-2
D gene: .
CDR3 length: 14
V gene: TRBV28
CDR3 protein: CASSFGGADFGYTF
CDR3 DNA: TGTGCCAGCAGTTTTGGGGGGGCGGATTTCGGCTACACCTTC

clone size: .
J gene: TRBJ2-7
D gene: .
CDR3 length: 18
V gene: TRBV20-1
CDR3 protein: CSASPPGTINTPKYEQYF
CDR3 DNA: TGCAGTGCTAGTCCTCCCGGGACAATCAACACACCGAAATACGAGCAGTACTTC

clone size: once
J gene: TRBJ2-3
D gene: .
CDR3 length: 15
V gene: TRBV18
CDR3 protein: CASSSRQGWTDTQYF
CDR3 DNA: TGTGCCAGCTCATCACGGCAGGGGTGGACAGATACGCAGTATTTT

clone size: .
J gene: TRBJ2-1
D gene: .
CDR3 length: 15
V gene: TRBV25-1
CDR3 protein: CASSQGQSSYNEQFF
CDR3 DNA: TGTGCCAGCAGCCAAGGACAGAGCTCCTACAATGAGCAGTTCTTC

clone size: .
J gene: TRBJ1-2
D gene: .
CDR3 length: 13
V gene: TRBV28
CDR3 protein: CASKGAGANGYTF
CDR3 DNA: TGTGCCAGCAAAGGTGCAGGGGCGAATGGCTACACCTTC

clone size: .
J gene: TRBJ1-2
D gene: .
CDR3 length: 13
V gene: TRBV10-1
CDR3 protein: CASSATRGVGYTF
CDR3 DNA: TGCGCCAGCAGTGCCACCCGGGGGGTAGGCTACACCTTC

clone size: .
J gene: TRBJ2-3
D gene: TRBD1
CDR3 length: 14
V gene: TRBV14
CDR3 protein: CASSWTGGTDTQYF
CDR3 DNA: TGTGCCAGCAGCTGGACAGGGGGCACAGATACGCAGTATTTT

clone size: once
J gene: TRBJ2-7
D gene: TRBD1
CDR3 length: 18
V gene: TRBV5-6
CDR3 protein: CASAVALIRQGPSYEQYF
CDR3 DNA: TGTGCCAGCGCTGTAGCCCTGATTCGACAGGGGCCATCCTACGAGCAGTACTTC

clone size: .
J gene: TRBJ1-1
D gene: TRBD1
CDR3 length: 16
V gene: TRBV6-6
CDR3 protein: CASSYSGGRGLSEAFF
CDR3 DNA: TGTGCCAGCAGTTACTCAGGGGGCAGGGGGCTTTCTGAAGCTTTCTTT

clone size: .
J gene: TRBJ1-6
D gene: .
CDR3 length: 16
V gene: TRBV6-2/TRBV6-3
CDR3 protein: CASSYRKSSYNSPLHF
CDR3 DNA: TGTGCCAGCAGTTACCGTAAGAGCTCCTATAATTCACCCCTCCACTTT

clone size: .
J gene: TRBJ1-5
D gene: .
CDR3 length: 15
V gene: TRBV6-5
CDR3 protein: CASSQGPGGNQPQHF
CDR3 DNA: TGTGCCAGCAGCCAGGGACCGGGGGGAAATCAGCCCCAGCATTTT

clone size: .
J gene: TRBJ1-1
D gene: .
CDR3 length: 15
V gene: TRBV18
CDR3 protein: CASSPHRVLTTEAFF
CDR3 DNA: TGTGCCAGCTCACCGCACAGGGTACTTACCACTGAAGCTTTCTTT

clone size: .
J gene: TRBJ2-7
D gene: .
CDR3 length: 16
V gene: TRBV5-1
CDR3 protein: CASSKEGLDSGYEQYF
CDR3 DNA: TGCGCCAGCAGCAAGGAAGGGCTGGACAGCGGCTACGAGCAGTACTTC

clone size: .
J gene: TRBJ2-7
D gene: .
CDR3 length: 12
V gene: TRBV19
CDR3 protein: CASSMGNYEQYF
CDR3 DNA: TGTGCCAGTAGTATGGGCAACTACGAGCAGTACTTC

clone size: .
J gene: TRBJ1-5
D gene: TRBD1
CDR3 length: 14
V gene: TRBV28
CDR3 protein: CASSSGGSNQPQHF
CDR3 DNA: TGTGCCAGCAGCTCAGGGGGAAGCAATCAGCCCCAGCATTTT

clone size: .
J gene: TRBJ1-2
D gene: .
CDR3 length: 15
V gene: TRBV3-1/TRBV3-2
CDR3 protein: CASSPTGAGDHGYTF
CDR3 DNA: TGTGCCAGCAGCCCTACCGGGGCAGGGGACCATGGCTACACCTTC

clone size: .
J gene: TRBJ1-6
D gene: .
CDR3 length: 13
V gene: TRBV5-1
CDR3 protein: CASSLGDNSPLHF
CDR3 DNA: TGCGCCAGCAGCTTGGGAGATAATTCACCCCTCCACTTT

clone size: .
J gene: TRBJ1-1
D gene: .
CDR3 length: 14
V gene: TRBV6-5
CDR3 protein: CASRTPGQNTEAFF
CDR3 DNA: TGTGCCAGCAGAACGCCGGGACAGAACACTGAAGCTTTCTTT

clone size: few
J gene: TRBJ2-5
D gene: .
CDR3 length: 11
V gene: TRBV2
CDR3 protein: CASSEYETQYF
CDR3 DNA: TGTGCCAGCAGTGAATATGAGACCCAGTACTTC

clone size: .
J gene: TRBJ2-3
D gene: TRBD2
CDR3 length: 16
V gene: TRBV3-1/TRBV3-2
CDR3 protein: CASSQEAGGPRDTQYF
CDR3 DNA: TGTGCCAGCAGCCAAGAGGCGGGGGGGCCAAGAGATACGCAGTATTTT

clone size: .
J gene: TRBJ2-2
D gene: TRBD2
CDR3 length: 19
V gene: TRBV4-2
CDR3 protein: CASSQDWGSGGTNTGELFF
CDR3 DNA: TGTGCCAGCAGCCAAGATTGGGGTAGCGGGGGGACAAACACCGGGGAGCTGTTTTTT

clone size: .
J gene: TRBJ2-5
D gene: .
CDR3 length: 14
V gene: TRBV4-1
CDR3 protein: CASSQRGGLETQYF
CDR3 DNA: TGCGCCAGCAGCCAAAGGGGGGGCCTGGAGACCCAGTACTTC

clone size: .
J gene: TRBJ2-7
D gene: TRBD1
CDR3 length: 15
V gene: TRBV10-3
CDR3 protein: CAISESPGQAYEQYF
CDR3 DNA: TGTGCCATCAGTGAATCCCCGGGACAGGCCTACGAGCAGTACTTC

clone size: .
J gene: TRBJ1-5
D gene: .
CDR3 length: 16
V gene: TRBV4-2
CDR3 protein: CASSQDVRADNQPQHF
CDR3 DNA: TGTGCCAGCAGCCAAGATGTCAGGGCGGATAATCAGCCCCAGCATTTT

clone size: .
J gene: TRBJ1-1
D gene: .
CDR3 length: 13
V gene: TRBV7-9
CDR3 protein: CASSYRGGTEAFF
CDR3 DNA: TGTGCCAGCAGCTATCGGGGTGGGACTGAAGCTTTCTTT

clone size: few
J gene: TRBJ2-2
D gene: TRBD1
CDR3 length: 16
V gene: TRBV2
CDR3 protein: CASREPGQGDTGELFF
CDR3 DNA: TGTGCCAGCAGGGAACCGGGACAGGGGGACACCGGGGAGCTGTTTTTT

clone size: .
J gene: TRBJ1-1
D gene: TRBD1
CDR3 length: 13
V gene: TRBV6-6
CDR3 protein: CASSRPGQGRAFF
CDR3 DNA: TGTGCCAGCAGTCGACCGGGACAGGGAAGAGCTTTCTTT

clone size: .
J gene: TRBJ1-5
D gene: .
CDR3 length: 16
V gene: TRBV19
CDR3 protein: CASSSTAAGVGQPQHF
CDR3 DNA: TGTGCCAGTAGTAGTACGGCGGCGGGAGTAGGTCAGCCCCAGCATTTT

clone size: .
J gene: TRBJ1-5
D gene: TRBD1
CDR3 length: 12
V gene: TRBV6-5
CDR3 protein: CASRTGDQPQHF
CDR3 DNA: TGTGCCAGCAGGACAGGGGATCAGCCCCAGCATTTT

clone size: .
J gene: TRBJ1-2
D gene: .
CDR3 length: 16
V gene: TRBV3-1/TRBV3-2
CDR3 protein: CASSQARGGRSPGYTF
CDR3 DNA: TGTGCCAGCAGCCAAGCGCGGGGGGGCCGTTCCCCTGGCTACACCTTC

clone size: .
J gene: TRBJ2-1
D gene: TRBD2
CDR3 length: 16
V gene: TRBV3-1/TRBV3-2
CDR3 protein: CASSQDRLAGTLEQFF
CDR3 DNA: TGTGCCAGCAGCCAAGATAGGCTAGCGGGAACTTTGGAGCAGTTCTTC

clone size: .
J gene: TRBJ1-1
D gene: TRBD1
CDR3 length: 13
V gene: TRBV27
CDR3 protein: CASRDRVKTEAFF
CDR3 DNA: TGTGCCAGCCGGGACAGGGTAAAGACTGAAGCTTTCTTT

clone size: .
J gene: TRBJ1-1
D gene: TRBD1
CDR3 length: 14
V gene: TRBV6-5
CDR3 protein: CASTRTGANTEAFF
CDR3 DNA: TGTGCCAGCACCAGGACAGGGGCGAACACTGAAGCTTTCTTT

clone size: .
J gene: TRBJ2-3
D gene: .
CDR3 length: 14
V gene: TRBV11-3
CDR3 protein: CASSLTGSGDTQYF
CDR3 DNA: TGTGCCAGCAGCTTAACGGGCAGCGGGGATACGCAGTATTTT

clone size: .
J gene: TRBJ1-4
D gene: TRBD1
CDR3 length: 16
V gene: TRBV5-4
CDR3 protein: CASSRQGADLREKLFF
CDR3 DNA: TGTGCCAGCAGTCGACAGGGGGCCGATTTGAGGGAAAAACTGTTTTTT

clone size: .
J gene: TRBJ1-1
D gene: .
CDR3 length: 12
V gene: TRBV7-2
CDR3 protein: CASSFSAVEAFF
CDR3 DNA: TGTGCCAGCAGCTTTTCGGCGGTCGAAGCTTTCTTT

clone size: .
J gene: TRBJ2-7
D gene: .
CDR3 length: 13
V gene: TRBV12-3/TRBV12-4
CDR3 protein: CASSDTGSGEQYF
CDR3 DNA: TGTGCCAGCAGCGATACAGGGTCGGGGGAGCAGTACTTC

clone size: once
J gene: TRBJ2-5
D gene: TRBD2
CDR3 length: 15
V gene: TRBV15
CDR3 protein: CATSRAGGLGETQYF
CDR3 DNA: TGTGCCACCAGCAGAGCGGGGGGGCTAGGAGAGACCCAGTACTTC

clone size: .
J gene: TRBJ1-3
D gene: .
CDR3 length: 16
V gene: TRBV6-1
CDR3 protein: CASSGGGGFSGNTIYF
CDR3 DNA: TGTGCCAGCAGTGGCGGGGGCGGCTTCTCTGGAAACACCATATATTTT

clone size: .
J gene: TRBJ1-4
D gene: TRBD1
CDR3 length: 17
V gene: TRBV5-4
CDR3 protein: CASSRGQDRNGNEKLFF
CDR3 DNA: TGTGCCAGCAGCCGGGGACAGGACCGAAACGGGAATGAAAAACTGTTTTTT

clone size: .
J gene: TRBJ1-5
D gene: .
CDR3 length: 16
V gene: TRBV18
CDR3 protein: CASSPPGGASNQPQHF
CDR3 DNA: TGTGCCAGCTCACCACCGGGTGGGGCAAGCAATCAGCCCCAGCATTTT

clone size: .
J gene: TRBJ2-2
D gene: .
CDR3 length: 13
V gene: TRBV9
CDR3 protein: CASSVSVTGELFF
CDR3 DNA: TGTGCCAGCAGCGTGAGCGTCACCGGGGAGCTGTTTTTT